This is a list of T cell receptor beta chains from one sample in a study of blood T cell repertoires in COVID-19. Clones were read by immunoSEQ multiplex PCR, and TCRdb kept only the in-frame ones, dropping some. The profile shows about 210,000 clones, roughly four fifths of them singletons. The sequencing sample was made of peripheral blood. The receptors here all came from a woman between 45 and 65 years old with active or convalescent COVID-19. Both conserved end residues are part of each CDR3.

V gene: TRBV7-2; J gene: TRBJ2-1; CDR3 protein: CASSSGLARNEQFF
V gene: TRBV28; J gene: TRBJ2-3; CDR3 protein: CASRPRGGASSTDTQYF
V gene: TRBV28; J gene: TRBJ1-6; CDR3 protein: CAGNSGTKNSPLHF
V gene: TRBV2; J gene: TRBJ2-2; CDR3 protein: CASTKRGSERTGELFF
V gene: TRBV20-1; J gene: TRBJ1-4; CDR3 protein: CSARLDRALFF
V gene: TRBV2; J gene: TRBJ1-2; CDR3 protein: CASSGEQGARGYTF
V gene: TRBV3-1/TRBV3-2; J gene: TRBJ1-1; CDR3 protein: CASSQTAGGRYTEAFF
V gene: TRBV6-5; J gene: TRBJ2-7; CDR3 protein: CASSYLSSYEQYF
V gene: TRBV7-2; J gene: TRBJ1-5; CDR3 protein: CASSLVADFGNQPQHF
V gene: TRBV2; J gene: TRBJ2-3; CDR3 protein: CASTRGGGDTQYF
V gene: TRBV20-1; J gene: TRBJ1-2; CDR3 protein: CSARNSYGYTF
V gene: TRBV5-1; J gene: TRBJ1-3; CDR3 protein: CASSPGSFGNTIYF
V gene: TRBV5-1; J gene: TRBJ1-1; CDR3 protein: CASSEGAGQGPEAFF
V gene: TRBV20-1; J gene: TRBJ2-7; CDR3 protein: CSARGGYEQYF
V gene: TRBV6-5; J gene: TRBJ1-1; CDR3 protein: CASSSSTEGATEAFF
V gene: TRBV5-1; J gene: TRBJ2-6; CDR3 protein: CASSLGGVGANVLTF
V gene: TRBV5-1; J gene: TRBJ1-5; CDR3 protein: CASSPEGNQPQHF
V gene: TRBV6-2/TRBV6-3; J gene: TRBJ2-7; CDR3 protein: CASSYSGTLSYEQYF
V gene: TRBV7-9; J gene: TRBJ1-3; CDR3 protein: CASSLDSSGNTIYF
V gene: TRBV7-9; J gene: TRBJ1-2; CDR3 protein: CASSEGTDYTF
V gene: TRBV6-5; J gene: TRBJ1-1; CDR3 protein: CASSKTRGTEAFF
V gene: TRBV6-5; J gene: TRBJ2-7; CDR3 protein: CASSYSNRGLNYEQYF
V gene: TRBV6-5; J gene: TRBJ2-2; CDR3 protein: CASSSRQTYTGELFF
V gene: TRBV6-6; J gene: TRBJ1-2; CDR3 protein: CASSYSRGYESYGYTF
V gene: TRBV5-1; J gene: TRBJ2-5; CDR3 protein: CASSLRGGSETQYF
V gene: TRBV19; J gene: TRBJ1-1; CDR3 protein: CASRGTGVRNTEAFF
V gene: TRBV15; J gene: TRBJ2-1; CDR3 protein: CATSRGLGQGNNEQFF
V gene: TRBV5-1; J gene: TRBJ1-5; CDR3 protein: CASSLGDSLYSNQPQHF
V gene: TRBV27; J gene: TRBJ1-5; CDR3 protein: CASSARDRGSNQPQHF
V gene: TRBV7-2; J gene: TRBJ2-1; CDR3 protein: CASSSGTSGRALQFF
V gene: TRBV27; J gene: TRBJ1-5; CDR3 protein: CASSLSRRVPQHF
V gene: TRBV29-1; J gene: TRBJ1-2; CDR3 protein: CSIDRGYGYTF
V gene: TRBV3-1/TRBV3-2; J gene: TRBJ1-6; CDR3 protein: CASSQLHNNSPLHF
V gene: TRBV19; J gene: TRBJ2-4; CDR3 protein: CASRPGDRGDIQYF
V gene: TRBV3-1/TRBV3-2; J gene: TRBJ2-3; CDR3 protein: CASSLLAVGTDTQYF
V gene: TRBV28; J gene: TRBJ1-1; CDR3 protein: CASTAGGVGEAFF